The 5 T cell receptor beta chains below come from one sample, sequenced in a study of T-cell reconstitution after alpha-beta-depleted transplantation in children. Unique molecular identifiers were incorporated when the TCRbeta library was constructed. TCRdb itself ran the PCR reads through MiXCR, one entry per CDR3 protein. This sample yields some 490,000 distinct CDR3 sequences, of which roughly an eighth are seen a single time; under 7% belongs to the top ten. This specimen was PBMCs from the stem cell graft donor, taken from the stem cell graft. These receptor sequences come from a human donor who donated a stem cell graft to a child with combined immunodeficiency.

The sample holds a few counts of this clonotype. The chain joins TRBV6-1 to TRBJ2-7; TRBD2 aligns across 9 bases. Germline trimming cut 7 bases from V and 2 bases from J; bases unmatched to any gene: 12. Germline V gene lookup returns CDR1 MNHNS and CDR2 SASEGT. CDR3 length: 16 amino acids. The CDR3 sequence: CASTPKVIAGAYEQYF. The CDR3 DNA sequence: TGTGCCAGCACCCCTAAGGTAATAGCGGGAGCCTACGAGCAGTACTTC.

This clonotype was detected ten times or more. The CDR3 region has the DNA TGTGCCACCAGCAGGGCTTTGAGCGGGGGGTCAGATACGCAGTATTTT. Amino acid sequence: CATSRALSGGSDTQYF. The chain joins TRBV15 to TRBJ2-3, with 9 bases aligning to TRBD2. CDR1 is LNHNV, CDR2 YYDKDF, per germline (reference sequence). The CDR3 runs to 16 residues. The V and J ends lost 3 bases and 4 bases, in that order; junction bases with no gene match: 8.

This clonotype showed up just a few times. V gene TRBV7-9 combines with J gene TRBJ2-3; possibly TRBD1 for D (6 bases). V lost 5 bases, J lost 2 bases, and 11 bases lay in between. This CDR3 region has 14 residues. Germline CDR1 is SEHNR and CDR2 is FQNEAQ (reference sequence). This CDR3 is CASSIWDTTDTQYF. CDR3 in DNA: TGTGCCAGCAGCATATGGGACACCACAGATACGCAGTATTTT.

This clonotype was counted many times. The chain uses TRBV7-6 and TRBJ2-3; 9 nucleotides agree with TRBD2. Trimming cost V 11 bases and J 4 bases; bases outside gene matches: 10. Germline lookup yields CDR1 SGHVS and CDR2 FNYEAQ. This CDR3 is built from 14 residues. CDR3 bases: TGTGCCTTGCGGGGGGGCCCTATCGCAGATACGCAGTATTTT. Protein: CALRGGPIADTQYF.

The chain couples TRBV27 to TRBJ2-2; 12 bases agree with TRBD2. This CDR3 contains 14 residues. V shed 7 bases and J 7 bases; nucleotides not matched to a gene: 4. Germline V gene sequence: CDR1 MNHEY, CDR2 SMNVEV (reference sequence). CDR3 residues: CASTASGGVGELFF. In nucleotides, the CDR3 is TGTGCCAGCACTGCTAGCGGGGGGGTCGGGGAGCTGTTTTTT.